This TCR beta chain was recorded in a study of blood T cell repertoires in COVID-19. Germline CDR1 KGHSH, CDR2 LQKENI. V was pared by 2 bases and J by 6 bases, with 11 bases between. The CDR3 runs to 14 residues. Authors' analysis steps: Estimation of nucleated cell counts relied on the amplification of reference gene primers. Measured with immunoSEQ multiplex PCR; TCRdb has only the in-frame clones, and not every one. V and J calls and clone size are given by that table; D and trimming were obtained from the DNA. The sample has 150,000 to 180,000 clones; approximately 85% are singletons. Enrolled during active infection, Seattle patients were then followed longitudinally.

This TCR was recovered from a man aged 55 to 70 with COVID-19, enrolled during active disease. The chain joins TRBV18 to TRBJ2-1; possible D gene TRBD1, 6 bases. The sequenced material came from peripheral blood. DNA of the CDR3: TGTGCCAGCTCACCAAACAGGGCGGGCAATGAGCAGTTCTTC. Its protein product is CASSPNRAGNEQFF.